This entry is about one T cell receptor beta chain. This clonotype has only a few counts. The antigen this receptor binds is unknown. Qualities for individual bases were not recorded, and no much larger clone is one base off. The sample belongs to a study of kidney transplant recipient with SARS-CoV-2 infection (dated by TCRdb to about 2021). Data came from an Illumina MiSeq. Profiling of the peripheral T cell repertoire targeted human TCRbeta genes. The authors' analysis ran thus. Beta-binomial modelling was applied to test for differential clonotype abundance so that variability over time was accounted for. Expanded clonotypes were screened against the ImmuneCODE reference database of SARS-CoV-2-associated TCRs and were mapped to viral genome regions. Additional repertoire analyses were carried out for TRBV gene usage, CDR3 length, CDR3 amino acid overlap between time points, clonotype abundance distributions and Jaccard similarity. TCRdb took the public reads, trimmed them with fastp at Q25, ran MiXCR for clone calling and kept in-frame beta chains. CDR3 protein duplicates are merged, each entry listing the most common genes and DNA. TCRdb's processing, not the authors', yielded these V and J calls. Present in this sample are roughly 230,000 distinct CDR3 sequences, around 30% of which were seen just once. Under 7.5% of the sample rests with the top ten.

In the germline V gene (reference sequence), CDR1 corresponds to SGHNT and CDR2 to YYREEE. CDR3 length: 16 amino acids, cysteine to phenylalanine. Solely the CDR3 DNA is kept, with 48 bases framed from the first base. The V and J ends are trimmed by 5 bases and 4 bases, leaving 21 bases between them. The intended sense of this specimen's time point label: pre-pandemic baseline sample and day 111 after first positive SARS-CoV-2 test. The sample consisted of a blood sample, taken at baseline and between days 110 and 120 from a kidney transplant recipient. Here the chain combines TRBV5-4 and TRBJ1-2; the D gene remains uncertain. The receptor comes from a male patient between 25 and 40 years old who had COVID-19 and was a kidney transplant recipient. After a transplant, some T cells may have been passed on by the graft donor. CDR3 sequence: CASRGIVPGKTYGYTF. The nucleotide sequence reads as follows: TGTGCCAGCAGGGGAATCGTACCAGGAAAGACCTATGGCTACACCTTC.